This T cell receptor (beta chain) was sequenced for a study of cytomegalovirus exposure and HLA in healthy donors. Study-level points and caveats: The study flagged about 150 TCR beta chains as cytomegalovirus-associated.

Comment on this clone: Its antigen is still unknown.

Vbeta (60) and Jbeta (13) primers were used in the PCR. This table comes from immunoSEQ multiplex PCR, and its TCRdb copy is limited to in-frame clones, with some not included. The sample has under 250,000 clones, 60% to 80% seen once; the top ten hold approximately 3.8%. CDR3 size: 13 residues. Germline V gene data show CDR1 as MNHEY and CDR2 as SVGAGI. Trimming removed 6 bases from V and 1 base from J, with 10 bases in between. This sequence joins TRBV6-5 and TRBJ2-7; D is unclear. Sequenced material: PBMCs. The origin of this receptor is a male donor in good health and CMV-seronegative. CDR3 amino acids: CASRYRSSYEQYF. The DNA for the CDR3 is TGTGCCAGCAGATATAGAAGTTCCTACGAGCAGTACTTC.